One and the same sample provided the 2 T cell receptor beta chains below, sequenced in a study of shared clonotypes between healthy human individuals. The repertoire was sequenced with immunoSEQ multiplex PCR; TCRdb's copy has only in-frame clones and lacks some. The repertoire holds about 2.1 million clones, with more than 85% as singletons. Naive CD8 cells lacked CD45RO and underwent positive selection for CCR7, leaving out terminally differentiated effector memory CD45RA+ cells. Sequencing was done on a sample of naive CD8+ T cells from PBMCs. The origin of the receptors is a man younger than 30 in good health. Some clones in this sample may be carry-over from other donors' samples.

This clone was seen a few times. The J gene is TRBJ2-7, the V gene TRBV27; D assignment may be TRBD1 or TRBD2 (5 bases each). The CDR3 loop spans 14 amino acids. V was shortened by 0 bases and J by 5 bases, with 11 bases between the two germline ends. Germline CDR1 and CDR2: MNHEY and SMNVEV (reference sequence). The CDR3 DNA reads as TGTGCCAGCAGTTTATCCGGGTGGGGGAACGAGCAGTACTTC. Translated, it gives CASSLSGWGNEQYF.

The chain joins TRBV5-4 to TRBJ2-7; D may be TRBD2 (6 bases). This CDR3 is built from 14 residues. With 3 bases removed from V and 0 bases from J, the gap between germline ends came to 10 bases. Looked up from germline, CDR1 is SGHNT and CDR2 is YYREEE (reference sequence). The CDR3 DNA sequence: TGTGCCAGCAGCTCATGGGGGGACTCCTACGAGCAGTACTTC. Translating it yields CASSSWGDSYEQYF.